This T cell receptor (beta chain) comes out of a study of CD8+ T cells in alopecia areata. PBMCs served as the source from which CD4+ and CD8+ T cells were sorted. RNA was extracted and reverse transcribed into cDNA as the sequencing template. Assay used: immunoSEQ multiplex PCR; TCRdb lists only in-frame clones, some missing. The sample records some 160,000 clones, less than 65% being singletons. CDR3 length: 13 amino acids. The junction had 4 bases not matched to a gene; V was cut back by 3 bases and J by 8 bases. Germline CDR1 reads LNHNV; CDR2 reads YYDKDF (reference sequence). The specimen was CD8+ T cells sorted from blood. This sequence joins TRBV15 and TRBJ1-1; TRBD1 aligns across 9 bases. The receptor's source is a human donor in good health. CDR3 loop: CATSRAGQGEAFF. DNA of the CDR3: TGTGCCACCAGCAGGGCGGGACAGGGAGAAGCTTTCTTT.